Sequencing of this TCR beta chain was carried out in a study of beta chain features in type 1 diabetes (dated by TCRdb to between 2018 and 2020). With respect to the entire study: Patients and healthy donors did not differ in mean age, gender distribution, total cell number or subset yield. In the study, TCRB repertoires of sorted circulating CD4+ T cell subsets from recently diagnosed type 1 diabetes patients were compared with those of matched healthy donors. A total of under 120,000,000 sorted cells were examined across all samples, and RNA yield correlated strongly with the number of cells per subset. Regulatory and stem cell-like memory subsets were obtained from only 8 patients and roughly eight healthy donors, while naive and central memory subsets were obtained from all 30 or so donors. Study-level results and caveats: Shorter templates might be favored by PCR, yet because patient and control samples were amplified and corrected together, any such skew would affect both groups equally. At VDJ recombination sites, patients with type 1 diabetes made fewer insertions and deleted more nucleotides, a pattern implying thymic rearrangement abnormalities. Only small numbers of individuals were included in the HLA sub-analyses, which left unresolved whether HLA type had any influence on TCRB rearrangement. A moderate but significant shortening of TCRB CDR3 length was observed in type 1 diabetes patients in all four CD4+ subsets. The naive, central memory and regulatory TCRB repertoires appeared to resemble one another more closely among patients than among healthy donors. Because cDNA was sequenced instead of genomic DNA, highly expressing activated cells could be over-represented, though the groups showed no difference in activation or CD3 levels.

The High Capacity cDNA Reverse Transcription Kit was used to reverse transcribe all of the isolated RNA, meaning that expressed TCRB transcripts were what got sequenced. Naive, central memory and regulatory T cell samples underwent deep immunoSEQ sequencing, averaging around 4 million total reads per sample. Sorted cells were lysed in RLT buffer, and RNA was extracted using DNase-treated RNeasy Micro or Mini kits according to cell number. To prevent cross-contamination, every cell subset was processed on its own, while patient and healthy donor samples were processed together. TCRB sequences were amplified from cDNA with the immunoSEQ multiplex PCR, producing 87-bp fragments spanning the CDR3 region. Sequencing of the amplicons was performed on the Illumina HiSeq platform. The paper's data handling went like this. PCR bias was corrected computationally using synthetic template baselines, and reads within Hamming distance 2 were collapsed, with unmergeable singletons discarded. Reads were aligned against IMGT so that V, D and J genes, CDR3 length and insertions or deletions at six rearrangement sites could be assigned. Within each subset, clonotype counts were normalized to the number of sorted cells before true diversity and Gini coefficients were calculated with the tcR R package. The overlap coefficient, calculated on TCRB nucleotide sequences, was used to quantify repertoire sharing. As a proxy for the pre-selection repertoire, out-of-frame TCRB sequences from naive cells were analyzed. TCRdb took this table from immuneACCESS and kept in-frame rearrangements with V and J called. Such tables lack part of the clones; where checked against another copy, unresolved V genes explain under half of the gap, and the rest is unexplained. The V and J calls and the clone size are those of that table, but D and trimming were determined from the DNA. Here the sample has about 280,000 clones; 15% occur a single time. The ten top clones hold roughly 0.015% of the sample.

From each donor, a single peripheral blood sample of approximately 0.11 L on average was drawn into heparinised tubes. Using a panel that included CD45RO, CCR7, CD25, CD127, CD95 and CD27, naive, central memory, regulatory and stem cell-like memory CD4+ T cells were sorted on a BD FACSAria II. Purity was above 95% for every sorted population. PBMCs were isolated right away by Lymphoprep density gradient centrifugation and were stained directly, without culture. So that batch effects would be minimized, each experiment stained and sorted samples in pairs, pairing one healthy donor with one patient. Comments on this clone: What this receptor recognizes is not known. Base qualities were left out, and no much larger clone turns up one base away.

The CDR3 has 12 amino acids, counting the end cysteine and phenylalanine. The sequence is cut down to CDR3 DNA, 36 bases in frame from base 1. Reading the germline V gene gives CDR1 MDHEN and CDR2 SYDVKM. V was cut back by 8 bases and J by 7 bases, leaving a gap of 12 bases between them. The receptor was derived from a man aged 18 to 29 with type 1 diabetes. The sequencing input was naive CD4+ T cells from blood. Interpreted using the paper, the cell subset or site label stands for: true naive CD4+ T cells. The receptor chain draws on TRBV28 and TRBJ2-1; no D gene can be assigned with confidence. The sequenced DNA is TGTGCCAGCTCATTTCGGTGGAATGAGCAGTTCTTC. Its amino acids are CASSFRWNEQFF.